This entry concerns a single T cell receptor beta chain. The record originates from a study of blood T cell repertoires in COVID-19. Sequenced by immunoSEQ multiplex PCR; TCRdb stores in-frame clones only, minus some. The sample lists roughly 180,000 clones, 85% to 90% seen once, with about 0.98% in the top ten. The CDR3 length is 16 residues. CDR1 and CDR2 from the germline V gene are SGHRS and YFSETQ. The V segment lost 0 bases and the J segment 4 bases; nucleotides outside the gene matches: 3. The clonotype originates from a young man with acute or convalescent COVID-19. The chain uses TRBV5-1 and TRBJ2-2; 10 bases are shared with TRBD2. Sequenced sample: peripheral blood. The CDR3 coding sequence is TGCGCCAGCAGCTTGGTAGCGGGGGGCTCCACCGGGGAGCTGTTTTTT. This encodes CASSLVAGGSTGELFF.